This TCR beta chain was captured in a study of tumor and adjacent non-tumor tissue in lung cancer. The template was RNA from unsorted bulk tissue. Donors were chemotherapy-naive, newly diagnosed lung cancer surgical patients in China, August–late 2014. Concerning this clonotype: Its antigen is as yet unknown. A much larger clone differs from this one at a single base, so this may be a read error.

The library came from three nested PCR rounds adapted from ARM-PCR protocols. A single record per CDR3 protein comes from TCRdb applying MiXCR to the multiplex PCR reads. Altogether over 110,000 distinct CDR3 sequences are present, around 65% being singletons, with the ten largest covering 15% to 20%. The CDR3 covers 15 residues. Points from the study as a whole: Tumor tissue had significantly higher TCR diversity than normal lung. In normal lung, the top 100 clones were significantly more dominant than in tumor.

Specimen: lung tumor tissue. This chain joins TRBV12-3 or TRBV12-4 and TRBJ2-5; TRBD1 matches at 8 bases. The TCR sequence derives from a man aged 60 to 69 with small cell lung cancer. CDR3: CASSPTTGARETRYF. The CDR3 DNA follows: TGTGCCAGCAGTCCGACGACAGGGGCCAGGGAGACCCGGTACTTC.